The clone carrying this TCR beta chain was counted at least ten times. Its antigen is still unknown. CDR1 and CDR2 from the germline V gene are SEHNR and FQNEAQ (reference sequence). Trimming cost V 10 bases and J 0 bases, with 11 bases left between them. CDR3 length equals 13 residues. Every naive CD8 library was made from between about 17,000 and 1,100,000 sorted cells with 10%, 30% or 50% RNA. This specimen belongs to a study of molecular identifiers for immune sequencing clone quantification. Whole-study context: Four of five splits of RNA from about 20,000 or 100,000 naive CD8 cells were sequenced in replicates.

TCRdb analysed the PCR reads with MiXCR anew, one entry per CDR3 protein. The table shows about 510,000 distinct CDR3 sequences, with about a fifth occurring only once. Study-wide results and limits: Clones carrying above 20 RNA copies accounted for over 98% of effector molecules, under 1% in naive cells.

The sequence came from a human donor in good health. Some libraries in this study had Jurkat cell RNA spiked in. The sequenced sample was naive CD8+ T cells from blood, with Jurkat cell RNA spiked in. The subset was: FACS-sorted CD8+CD4-CCR7+CD45RA+ naive T cells. This rearrangement joins TRBV7-9 to TRBJ2-3, with D tentatively TRBD1 (6 bases). CDR3 in DNA: TGTGCCACTTGGACAGAAAGCACAGATACGCAGTATTTT. Protein sequence: CATWTESTDTQYF.